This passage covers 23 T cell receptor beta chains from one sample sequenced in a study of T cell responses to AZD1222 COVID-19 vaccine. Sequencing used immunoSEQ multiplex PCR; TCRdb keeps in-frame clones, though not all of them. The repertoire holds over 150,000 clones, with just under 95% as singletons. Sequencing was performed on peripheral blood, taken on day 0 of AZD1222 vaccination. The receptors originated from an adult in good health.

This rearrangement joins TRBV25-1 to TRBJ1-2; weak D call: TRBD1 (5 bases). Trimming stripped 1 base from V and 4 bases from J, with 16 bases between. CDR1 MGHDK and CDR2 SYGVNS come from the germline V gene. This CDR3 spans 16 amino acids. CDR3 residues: CASSEFALGTSYGYTF. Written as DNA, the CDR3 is TGTGCCAGCAGTGAATTCGCCCTGGGGACTAGCTATGGCTACACCTTC.

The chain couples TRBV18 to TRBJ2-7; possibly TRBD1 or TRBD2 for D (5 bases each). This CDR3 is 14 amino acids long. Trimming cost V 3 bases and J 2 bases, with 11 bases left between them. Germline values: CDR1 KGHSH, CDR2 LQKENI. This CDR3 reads CASSPGDRTYEQYF. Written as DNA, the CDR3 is TGTGCCAGCTCACCCGGGGACCGTACCTACGAGCAGTACTTC. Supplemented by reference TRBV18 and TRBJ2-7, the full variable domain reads NAGVMQNPRHLVRRRGQEARLRCSPMKGHSHVYWYRQLPEEGLKFMVYLQKENIIDESGMPKERFSAEFPKEGPSILRIQQVVRGDSAAYFCASSPGDRTYEQYFGPGTRLTVT.

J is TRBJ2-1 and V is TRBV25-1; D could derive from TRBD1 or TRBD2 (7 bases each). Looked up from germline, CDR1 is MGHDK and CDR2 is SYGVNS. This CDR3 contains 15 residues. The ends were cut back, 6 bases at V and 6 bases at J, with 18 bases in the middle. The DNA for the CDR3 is TGTGCCAGCAGGAGGGGAGGGGGCGCCGTCAATGAGCAGTTCTTC. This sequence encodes CASRRGGGAVNEQFF.

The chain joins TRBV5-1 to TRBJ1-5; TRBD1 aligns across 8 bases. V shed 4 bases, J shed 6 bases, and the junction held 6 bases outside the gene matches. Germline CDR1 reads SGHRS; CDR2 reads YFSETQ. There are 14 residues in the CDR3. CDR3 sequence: CASSTGTGGQPQHF. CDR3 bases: TGCGCCAGCAGCACCGGGACAGGAGGTCAGCCCCAGCATTTT.

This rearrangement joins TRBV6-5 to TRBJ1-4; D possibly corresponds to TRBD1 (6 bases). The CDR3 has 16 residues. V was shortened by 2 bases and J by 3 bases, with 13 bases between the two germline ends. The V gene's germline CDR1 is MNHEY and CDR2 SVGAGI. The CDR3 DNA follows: TGTGCCAGCAGTTACCCACCGGACAGCTCTAATGAAAAACTGTTTTTT. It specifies CASSYPPDSSNEKLFF.

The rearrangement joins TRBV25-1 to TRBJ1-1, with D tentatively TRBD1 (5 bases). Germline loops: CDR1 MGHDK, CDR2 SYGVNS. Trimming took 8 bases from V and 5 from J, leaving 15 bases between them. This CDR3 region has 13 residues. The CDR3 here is CASGGDQGTEAFF. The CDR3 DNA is TGTGCCAGCGGGGGGGACCAGGGAACTGAAGCTTTCTTT.

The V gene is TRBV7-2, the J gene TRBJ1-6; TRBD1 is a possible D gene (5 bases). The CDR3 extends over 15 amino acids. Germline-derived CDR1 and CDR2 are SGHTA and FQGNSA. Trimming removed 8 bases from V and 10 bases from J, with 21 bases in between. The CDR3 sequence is CASRPREGATSPLHF. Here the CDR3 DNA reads TGTGCCAGCCGCCCCAGGGAAGGGGCAACCTCACCCCTCCACTTT.

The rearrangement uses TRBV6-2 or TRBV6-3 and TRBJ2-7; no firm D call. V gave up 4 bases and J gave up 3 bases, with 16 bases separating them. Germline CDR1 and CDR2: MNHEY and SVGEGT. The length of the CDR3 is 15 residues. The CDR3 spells CASSSRTAANYEQYF. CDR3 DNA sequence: TGTGCCAGCAGTTCTAGGACGGCGGCCAACTACGAGCAGTACTTC.

CDR3 DNA sequence: TGCGCCAGCAGCTTCCCGGGACTAGCGGCGAACACCGGGGAGCTGTTTTTT. Translation gives CASSFPGLAANTGELFF. The chain joins TRBV5-1 to TRBJ2-2; 11 positions agree with TRBD2. The junction had 3 bases not matched to a gene; V was cut back by 2 bases and J by 0 bases. This CDR3 comprises 17 residues. CDR1 SGHRS and CDR2 YFSETQ come from the germline V gene. The whole variable domain, remainder taken from reference TRBV5-1 and TRBJ2-2, is KAGVTQTPRYLIKTRGQQVTLSCSPISGHRSVSWYQQTPGQGLQFLFEYFSETQRNKGNFPGRFSGRQFSNSRSEMNVSTLELGDSALYLCASSFPGLAANTGELFFGEGSRLTVL.

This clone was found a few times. The DNA for the CDR3 is TGTGCCAGCAGCTTAGGACCGACTAGCGCAGATACGCAGTATTTT. This codes for CASSLGPTSADTQYF. The V gene is TRBV11-2, the J gene TRBJ2-3, with 8 bases matching TRBD2. The CDR3 extends over 15 amino acids. Germline CDR1 reads SGHAT; CDR2 reads FQNNGV. After removal of 1 base from V and 4 bases from J, the junction contained 4 bases not matched to a gene.

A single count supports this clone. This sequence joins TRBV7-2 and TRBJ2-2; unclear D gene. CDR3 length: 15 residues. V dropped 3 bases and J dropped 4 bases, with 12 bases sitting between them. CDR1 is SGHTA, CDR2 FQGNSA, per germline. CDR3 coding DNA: TGTGCCAGCAGCTTCCACCCGAAGGCCACCGGGGAGCTGTTTTTT. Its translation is CASSFHPKATGELFF.

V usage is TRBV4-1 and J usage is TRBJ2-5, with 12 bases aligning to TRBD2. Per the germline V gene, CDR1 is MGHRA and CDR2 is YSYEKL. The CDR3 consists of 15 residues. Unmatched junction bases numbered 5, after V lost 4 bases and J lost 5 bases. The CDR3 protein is CASSPTSGSRETQYF. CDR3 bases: TGCGCCAGCAGCCCGACTAGCGGGAGCCGGGAGACCCAGTACTTC.

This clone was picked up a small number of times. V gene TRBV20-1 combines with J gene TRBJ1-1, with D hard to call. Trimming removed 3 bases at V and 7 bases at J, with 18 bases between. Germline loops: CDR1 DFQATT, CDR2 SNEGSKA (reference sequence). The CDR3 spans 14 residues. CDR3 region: CSASGREDYGEAFF. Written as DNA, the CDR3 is TGCAGTGCTAGTGGGAGGGAAGATTATGGTGAAGCTTTCTTT.

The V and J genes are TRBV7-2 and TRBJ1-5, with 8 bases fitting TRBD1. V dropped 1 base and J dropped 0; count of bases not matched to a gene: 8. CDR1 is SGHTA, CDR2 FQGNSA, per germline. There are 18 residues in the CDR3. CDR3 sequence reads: CASSLVTTGVNSNQPQHF. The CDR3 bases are TGTGCCAGCAGCTTAGTTACGACAGGGGTTAATAGCAATCAGCCCCAGCATTTT.

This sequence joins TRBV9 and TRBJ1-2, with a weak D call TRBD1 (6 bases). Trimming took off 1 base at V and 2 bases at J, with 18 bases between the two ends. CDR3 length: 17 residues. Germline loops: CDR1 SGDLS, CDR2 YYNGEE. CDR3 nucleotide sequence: TGTGCCAGCAGCGTAAGGGGGACTCGGGGGCAGAACTATGGCTACACCTTC. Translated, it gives CASSVRGTRGQNYGYTF.

This CDR3 reads CSVEGTGGPTDTQYF. The CDR3 nucleotides read TGCAGCGTTGAAGGGACAGGAGGTCCCACAGATACGCAGTATTTT. The J gene is TRBJ2-3, the V gene TRBV29-1; TRBD1 matches at 7 bases. Per germline, CDR1 SQVTM and CDR2 ANQGSEA. Trimming took 1 base from V and 2 from J; bases not matched to a gene: 6. The CDR3 has 15 residues.

CDR3 nucleotide sequence: TGCAGCGTCCGTAGGCAGGGGTTGGACGAGCAGTACTTC. Translating gives CSVRRQGLDEQYF. The chain carries TRBV29-1 and TRBJ2-7; perhaps TRBD1 as D (6 bases). V was pared by 6 bases and J by 5 bases, with 17 bases between. The CDR3 runs 13 residues. Germline V gives CDR1 SQVTM, CDR2 ANQGSEA.

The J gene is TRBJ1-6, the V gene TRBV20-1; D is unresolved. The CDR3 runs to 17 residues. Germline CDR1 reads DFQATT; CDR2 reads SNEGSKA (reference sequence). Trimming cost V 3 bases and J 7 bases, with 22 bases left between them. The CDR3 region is CSASDGVGEAWNSPLHF. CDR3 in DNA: TGCAGTGCTAGTGACGGTGTCGGTGAGGCTTGGAATTCACCCCTCCACTTT.

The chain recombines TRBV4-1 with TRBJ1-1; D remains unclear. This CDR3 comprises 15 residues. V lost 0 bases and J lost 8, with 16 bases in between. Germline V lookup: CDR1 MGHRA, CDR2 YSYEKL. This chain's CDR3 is CASSQDSHTVWEAFF. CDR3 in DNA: TGCGCCAGCAGCCAAGATTCCCACACTGTATGGGAAGCTTTCTTT.

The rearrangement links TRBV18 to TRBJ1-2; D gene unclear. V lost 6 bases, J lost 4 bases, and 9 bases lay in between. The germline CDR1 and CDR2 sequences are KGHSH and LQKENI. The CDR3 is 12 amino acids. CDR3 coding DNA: TGTGCCAGCTCGCCTGACACCTATGGCTACACCTTC. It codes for CASSPDTYGYTF.

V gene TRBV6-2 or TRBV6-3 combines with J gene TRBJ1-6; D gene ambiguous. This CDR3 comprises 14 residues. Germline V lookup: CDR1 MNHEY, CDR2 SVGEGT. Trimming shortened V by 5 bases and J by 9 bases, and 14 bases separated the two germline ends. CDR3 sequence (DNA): TGTGCCAGCAGTACACCGGGGTCGGTTTCACCCCTCCACTTT. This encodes CASSTPGSVSPLHF.

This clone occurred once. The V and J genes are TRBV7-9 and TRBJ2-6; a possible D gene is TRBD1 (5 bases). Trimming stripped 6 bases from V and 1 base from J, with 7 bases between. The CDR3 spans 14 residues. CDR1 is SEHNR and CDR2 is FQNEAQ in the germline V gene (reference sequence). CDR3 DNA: TGTGCCAGCAGTTCAGGGTCTGGGGCCAACGTCCTGACTTTC. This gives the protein CASSSGSGANVLTF.

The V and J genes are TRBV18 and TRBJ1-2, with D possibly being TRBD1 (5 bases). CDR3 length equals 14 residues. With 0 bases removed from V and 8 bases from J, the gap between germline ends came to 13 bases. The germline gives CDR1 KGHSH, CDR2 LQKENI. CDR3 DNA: TGTGCCAGCTCACCACCGGGACGGTCATCGGGCTACACCTTC. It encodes CASSPPGRSSGYTF.